Below, 9 T cell receptor beta chains from the same sample are listed, as sequenced in a study of long-term antiretroviral therapy in people with HIV. The immunoSEQ assay was v3.0, run at survey level. The data were produced by immunoSEQ multiplex PCR, yet TCRdb's version contains in-frame clones alone and is incomplete. The sample has about 11,000 clones; about 86% are singletons. The sequencing here drew on unsorted PBMCs, taken around 7.2 years after starting antiretroviral therapy. The receptors were sampled from a middle-aged man with HIV.

The CDR3 loop is CASSEAQGAYEQYF. CDR3 DNA sequence: TGTGCCAGCAGTGAAGCTCAGGGGGCCTACGAGCAGTACTTC. This rearrangement joins TRBV6-1 to TRBJ2-7; 7 bases are a match to TRBD1. Trimming removed 0 bases from V and 2 bases from J; junction bases left unmatched: 1. This CDR3 has 14 residues. Looked up from germline, CDR1 is MNHNS and CDR2 is SASEGT.

This rearrangement joins TRBV5-1 to TRBJ2-1, with 11 bases matching TRBD1. Germline V gene lookup returns CDR1 SGHRS and CDR2 YFSETQ. The CDR3 runs to 15 residues. With V trimmed by 4 bases and J by 8 bases, 8 bases remained unmatched. DNA for the CDR3: TGCGCCAGCAGCCTCGGACAGGGGGCTGTTTATGAGCAGTTCTTC. This translates into CASSLGQGAVYEQFF.

In nucleotides, the CDR3 is TGTGCCAGCAGCCCCGCGGGACGGATCTACGAGCAGTACTTC. It translates to CASSPAGRIYEQYF. This chain connects TRBV5-6 to TRBJ2-7, with TRBD2 as a possible D gene (6 bases). The V gene lost 4 bases and the J gene lost 3 bases, with 14 bases spanning the gap. Germline-derived CDR1 and CDR2 are SGHDT and YYEEEE. The CDR3 extends over 14 amino acids.

The rearrangement uses TRBV7-2 and TRBJ2-7; perhaps TRBD1 as D (6 bases). This CDR3 has 15 residues. The germline V and J ends were trimmed by 5 bases and 3 bases, with 17 bases remaining between them. The germline V gene encodes CDR1 SGHTA and CDR2 FQGNSA. CDR3 coding DNA: TGTGCCAGCAGCCTATCAGGGGCCGAACTCTACGAGCAGTACTTC. Translated, it gives CASSLSGAELYEQYF.

V and J are TRBV2 and TRBJ1-1; no reliable D call. V was shortened by 7 bases and J by 0 bases, with 9 bases between the two germline ends. Germline V gene data show CDR1 as SNHLY and CDR2 as FYNNEI. The CDR3 length is 13 residues. The CDR3 nucleotides are TGTGCCAGCACCTTAGTCCTGAACACTGAAGCTTTCTTT. As protein: CASTLVLNTEAFF.

The chain employs TRBV2 and TRBJ1-4, with a weak D call TRBD1 (5 bases). The CDR3 contains 14 residues. Germline assignment: CDR1 SNHLY and CDR2 FYNNEI. V lost 6 bases and J lost 7, with 15 bases in between. The DNA for the CDR3 is TGTGCCAGCAGCGTCCTCGGGGGTGGTGAAAAACTGTTTTTT. Its translation is CASSVLGGGEKLFF.

This clone was observed a single time. The CDR3 DNA is TGTGCCTGGAGTCCCGGGACCCCTGGGGGTAATTCACCCCTCCACTTT. Translated, it gives CAWSPGTPGGNSPLHF. J is TRBJ1-6 and V is TRBV30; TRBD1 is a possible D gene (5 bases). V lost 2 bases and J lost 6, with 17 bases in between. Per germline, CDR1 GTSNPN and CDR2 SVGIG (reference sequence). The CDR3 runs 16 residues.

The chain joins TRBV27 to TRBJ2-1; possible D gene TRBD2, 5 bases. The CDR3 extends over 16 amino acids. V lost 0 bases to trimming and J lost 2 bases, with 11 bases between them. Germline CDR1 MNHEY, CDR2 SMNVEV (reference sequence). DNA for the CDR3: TGTGCCAGCAGTTTATCTGAGGGTGTCGCCTACAATGAGCAGTTCTTC. Translated, it gives CASSLSEGVAYNEQFF.

This clone was seen more than once but under ten times. The chain has TRBV27 and TRBJ2-1, with D possibly being TRBD1 (6 bases). V lost 4 bases and J lost 5, with 12 bases in between. Germline V gives CDR1 MNHEY, CDR2 SMNVEV (reference sequence). The CDR3 is 14 amino acids. The CDR3 here is CASSSSGAHNEQFF. The CDR3 region has the DNA TGTGCCAGCAGTTCGTCAGGGGCGCACAATGAGCAGTTCTTC.